Listed here is a single TCR beta chain. Other nucleotide sequences from this sample produce the same CDR3. The sample belongs to a study of shared clonotypes between healthy human individuals. Germline CDR1 and CDR2: DFQATT and SNEGSKA (reference sequence). V shed 0 bases and J shed 4 bases, with 4 bases lying between them. CDR3 length equals 11 residues. Using immunoSEQ multiplex PCR, the repertoire was profiled, and TCRdb retains in-frame clones only, with some absent. The sample has around 620,000 clones; roughly 95% are singletons. CD45RO-negative, CCR7-positively selected cells formed the naive CD8 fraction, excluding terminally differentiated effector memory CD45RA+ cells.

The specimen was naive CD8+ T cells sorted from blood. The receptor was isolated from a woman under 40 in good health. This chain joins TRBV20-1 and TRBJ2-7; D call uncertain. CDR3 protein: CSARDLYEQYF. CDR3 sequence (DNA): TGCAGTGCTAGAGATTTGTACGAGCAGTACTTC.